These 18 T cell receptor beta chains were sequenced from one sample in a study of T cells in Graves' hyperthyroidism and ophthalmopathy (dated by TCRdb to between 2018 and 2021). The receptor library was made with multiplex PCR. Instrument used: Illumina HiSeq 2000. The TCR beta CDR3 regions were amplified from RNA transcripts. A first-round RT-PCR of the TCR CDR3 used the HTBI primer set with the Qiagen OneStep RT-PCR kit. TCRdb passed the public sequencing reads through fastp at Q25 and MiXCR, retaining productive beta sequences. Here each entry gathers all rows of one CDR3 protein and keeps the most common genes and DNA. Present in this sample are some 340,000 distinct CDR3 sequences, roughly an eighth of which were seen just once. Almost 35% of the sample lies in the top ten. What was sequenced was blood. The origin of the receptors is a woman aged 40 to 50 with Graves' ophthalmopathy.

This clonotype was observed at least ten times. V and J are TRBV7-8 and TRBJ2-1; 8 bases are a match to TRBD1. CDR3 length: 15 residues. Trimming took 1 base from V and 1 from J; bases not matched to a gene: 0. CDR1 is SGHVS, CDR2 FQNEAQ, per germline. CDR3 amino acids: CASSLGQGSYNEQFF. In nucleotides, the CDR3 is TGTGCCAGCAGCTTAGGACAGGGGTCCTACAATGAGCAGTTCTTC.

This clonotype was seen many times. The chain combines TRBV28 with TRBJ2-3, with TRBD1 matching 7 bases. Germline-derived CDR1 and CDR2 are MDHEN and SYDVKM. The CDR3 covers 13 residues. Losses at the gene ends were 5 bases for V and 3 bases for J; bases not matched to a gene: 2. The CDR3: CASSGDRTDTQYF. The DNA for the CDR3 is TGTGCCAGCAGTGGGGACAGAACAGATACGCAGTATTTT. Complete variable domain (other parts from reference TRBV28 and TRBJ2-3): DVKVTQSSRYLVKRTGEKVFLECVQDMDHENMFWYRQDPGLGLRLIYFSYDVKMKEKGDIPEGYSVSREKKERFSLILESASTNQTSMYLCASSGDRTDTQYFGPGTRLTVL.

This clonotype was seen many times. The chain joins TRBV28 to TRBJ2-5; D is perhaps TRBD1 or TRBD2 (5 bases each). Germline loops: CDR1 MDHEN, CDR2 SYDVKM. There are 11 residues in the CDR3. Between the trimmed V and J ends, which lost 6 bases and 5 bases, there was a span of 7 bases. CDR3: CASSGAETQYF. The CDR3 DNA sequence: TGTGCCAGCAGCGGGGCGGAGACCCAGTACTTC. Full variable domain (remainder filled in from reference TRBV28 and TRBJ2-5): DVKVTQSSRYLVKRTGEKVFLECVQDMDHENMFWYRQDPGLGLRLIYFSYDVKMKEKGDIPEGYSVSREKKERFSLILESASTNQTSMYLCASSGAETQYFGPGTRLLVL.

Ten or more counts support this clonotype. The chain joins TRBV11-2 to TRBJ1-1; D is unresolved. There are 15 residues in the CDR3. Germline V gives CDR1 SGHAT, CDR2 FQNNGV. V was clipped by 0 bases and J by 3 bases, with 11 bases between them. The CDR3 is CASSLEGLPYTEAFF. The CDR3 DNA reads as TGTGCCAGCAGCTTAGAGGGCCTCCCCTACACTGAAGCTTTCTTT.

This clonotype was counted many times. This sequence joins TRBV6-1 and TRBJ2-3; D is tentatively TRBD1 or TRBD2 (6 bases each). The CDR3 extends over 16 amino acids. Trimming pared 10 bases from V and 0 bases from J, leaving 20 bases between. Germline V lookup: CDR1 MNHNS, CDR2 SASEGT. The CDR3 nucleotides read TGTGCCACTCCCGGGGTGGGGGGCCTAAGCACAGATACGCAGTATTTT. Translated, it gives CATPGVGGLSTDTQYF.

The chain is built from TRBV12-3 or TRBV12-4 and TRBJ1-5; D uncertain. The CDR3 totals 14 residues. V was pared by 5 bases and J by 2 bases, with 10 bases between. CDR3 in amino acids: CASSPQRGNQPQHF. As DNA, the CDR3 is TGTGCCAGCAGTCCCCAGCGGGGCAATCAGCCCCAGCATTTT.

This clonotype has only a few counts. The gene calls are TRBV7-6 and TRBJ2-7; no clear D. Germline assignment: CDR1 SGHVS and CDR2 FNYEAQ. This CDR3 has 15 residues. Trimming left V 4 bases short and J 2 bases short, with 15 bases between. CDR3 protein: CASSSPRHPPYEQYF. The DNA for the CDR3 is TGTGCCAGCAGCTCCCCTCGACACCCCCCCTACGAGCAGTACTTC.

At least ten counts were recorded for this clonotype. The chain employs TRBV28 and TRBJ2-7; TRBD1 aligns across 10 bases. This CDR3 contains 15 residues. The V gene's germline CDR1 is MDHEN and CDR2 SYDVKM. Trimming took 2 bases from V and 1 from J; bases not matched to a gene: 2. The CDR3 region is CASSLDRGLSYEQYF. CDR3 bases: TGTGCCAGCAGTTTAGACAGGGGGCTATCCTACGAGCAGTACTTC.

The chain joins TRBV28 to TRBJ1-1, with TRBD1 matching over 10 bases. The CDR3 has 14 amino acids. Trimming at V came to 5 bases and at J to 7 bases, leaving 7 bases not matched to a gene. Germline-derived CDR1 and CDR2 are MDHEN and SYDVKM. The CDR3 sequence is CASSRTGGEIEAFF. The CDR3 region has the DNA TGTGCCAGCAGTAGGACAGGGGGGGAAATTGAAGCTTTCTTT.

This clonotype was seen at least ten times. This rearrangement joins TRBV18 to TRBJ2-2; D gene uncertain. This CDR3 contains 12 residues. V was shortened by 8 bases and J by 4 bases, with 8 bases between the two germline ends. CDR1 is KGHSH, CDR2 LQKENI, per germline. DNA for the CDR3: TGTGCCAGCAGCCCAGGCACCGGGGAGCTGTTTTTT. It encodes CASSPGTGELFF.

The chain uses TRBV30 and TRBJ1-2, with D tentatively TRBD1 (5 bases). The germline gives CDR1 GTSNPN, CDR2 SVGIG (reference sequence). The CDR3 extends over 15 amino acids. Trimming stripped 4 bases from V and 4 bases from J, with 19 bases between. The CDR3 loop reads CAWIKREGWSYGYTF. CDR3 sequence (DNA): TGTGCCTGGATAAAAAGGGAGGGGTGGAGCTATGGCTACACCTTC.

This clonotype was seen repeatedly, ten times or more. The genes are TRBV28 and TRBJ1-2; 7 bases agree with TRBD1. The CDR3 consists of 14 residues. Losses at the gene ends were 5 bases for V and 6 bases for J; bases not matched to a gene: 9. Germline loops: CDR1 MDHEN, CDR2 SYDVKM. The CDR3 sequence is CASSEPGQGDGYTF. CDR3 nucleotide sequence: TGTGCCAGCAGTGAGCCGGGTCAGGGGGATGGCTACACCTTC.

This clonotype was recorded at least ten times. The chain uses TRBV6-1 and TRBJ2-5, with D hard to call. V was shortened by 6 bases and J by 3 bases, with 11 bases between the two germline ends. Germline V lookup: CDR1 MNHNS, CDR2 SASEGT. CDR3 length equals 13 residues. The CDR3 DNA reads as TGTGCCAGCAGCGGCTCGCATAAAGAGACCCAGTACTTC. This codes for CASSGSHKETQYF.

The CDR3 here is CASGTSGSYEQYF. CDR3 nucleotide sequence: TGTGCCAGTGGGACTAGCGGATCCTACGAGCAGTACTTC. The chain employs TRBV12-3 or TRBV12-4 and TRBJ2-7; 11 bases match TRBD2. Losses at the gene ends were 9 bases for V and 1 base for J; bases not matched to a gene: 2. The CDR3 length is 13 residues.

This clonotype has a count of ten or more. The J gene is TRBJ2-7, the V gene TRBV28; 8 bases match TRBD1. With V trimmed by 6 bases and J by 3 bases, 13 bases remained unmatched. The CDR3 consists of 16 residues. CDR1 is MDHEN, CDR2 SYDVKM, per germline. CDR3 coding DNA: TGTGCCAGCAGCCCCCGACAGGGGAGAGTATTCTACGAGCAGTACTTC. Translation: CASSPRQGRVFYEQYF.

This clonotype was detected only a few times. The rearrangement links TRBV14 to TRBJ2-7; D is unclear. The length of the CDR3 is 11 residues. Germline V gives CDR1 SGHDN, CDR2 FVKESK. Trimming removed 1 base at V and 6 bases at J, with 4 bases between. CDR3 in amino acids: CASSQVTEQYF. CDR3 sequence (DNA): TGTGCCAGCAGCCAAGTGACCGAGCAGTACTTC.

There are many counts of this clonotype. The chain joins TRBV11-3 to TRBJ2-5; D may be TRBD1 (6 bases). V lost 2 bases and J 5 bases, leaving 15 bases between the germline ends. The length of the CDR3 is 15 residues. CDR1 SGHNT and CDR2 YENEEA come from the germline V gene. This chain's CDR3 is CASSLRSRTVETQYF. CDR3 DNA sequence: TGTGCCAGCAGCTTACGATCAAGGACAGTGGAGACCCAGTACTTC. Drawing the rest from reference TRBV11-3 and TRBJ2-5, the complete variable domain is EAGVVQSPRYKIIEKKQPVAFWCNPISGHNTLYWYLQNLGQGPELLIRYENEEAVDDSQLPKDRFSAERLKGVDSTLKIQPAELGDSAVYLCASSLRSRTVETQYFGPGTRLLVL.

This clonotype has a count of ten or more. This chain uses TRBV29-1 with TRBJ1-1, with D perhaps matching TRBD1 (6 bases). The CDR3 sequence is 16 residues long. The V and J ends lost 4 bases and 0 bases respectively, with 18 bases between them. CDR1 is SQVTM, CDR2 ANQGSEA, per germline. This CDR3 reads CSVGGGIGGMNTEAFF. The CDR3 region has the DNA TGCAGCGTTGGCGGGGGGATAGGGGGGATGAACACTGAAGCTTTCTTT.